This is a list of T cell receptor beta chains from one sample in a study of shared clonotypes between healthy human individuals. Assay: immunoSEQ multiplex PCR; the TCRdb copy retains only in-frame clones and omits some. Seen here are over 2 million clones, 85% to 95% observed once, and the top ten hold more than 0.35%. Sequenced input: naive CD4+ T cells from PBMCs. These receptors came from a man aged 18 to 35 in good health. Some clones in this sample may be carry-over from other donors' samples. The conserved cysteine and the conserved F or W are not part of the CDR3 here. The listing skips clone size in some rows; elsewhere it reads once, few, many or a size class.

abundance: .
v_gene: TRBV5-1
j_gene: TRBJ2-3
CDR3aa: ASSNRRRGGTDTQY

abundance: .
v_gene: TRBV15
j_gene: TRBJ1-2
CDR3aa: ATTLGPGVGGYT

abundance: .
v_gene: TRBV5-1
j_gene: TRBJ2-7
CDR3aa: ASSWGQAPYEQY

abundance: few
v_gene: TRBV6-5
j_gene: TRBJ1-1
CDR3aa: ASSLGQTRHTEAF

abundance: .
v_gene: TRBV11-3
j_gene: TRBJ1-1
CDR3aa: ASSLDRGKAF

abundance: .
v_gene: TRBV6-4
j_gene: TRBJ1-4
CDR3aa: ASSRLSWDEKLF

abundance: .
v_gene: TRBV9
j_gene: TRBJ2-1
CDR3aa: ASSALTSGSYNEQF

abundance: few
v_gene: TRBV15
j_gene: TRBJ1-5
CDR3aa: ATRAVRTGDQPQH

abundance: .
v_gene: TRBV28
j_gene: TRBJ1-1
CDR3aa: ASSFRAVAGNTEAF

abundance: .
v_gene: TRBV29-1
j_gene: TRBJ2-2
CDR3aa: SVRGGANTGELF

abundance: .
v_gene: TRBV4-1
j_gene: TRBJ1-4
CDR3aa: ASSLPAGKLF

abundance: .
v_gene: TRBV9
j_gene: TRBJ2-3
CDR3aa: ASSVGPSGTDTQY

abundance: .
v_gene: TRBV5-4
j_gene: TRBJ2-7
CDR3aa: ASSFNQGLAGEQY

abundance: .
v_gene: TRBV2
j_gene: TRBJ1-4
CDR3aa: ASKEGQATNEKLF

abundance: .
v_gene: TRBV29-1
j_gene: TRBJ2-3
CDR3aa: SVLTSTDTQY

abundance: .
v_gene: TRBV28
j_gene: TRBJ1-6
CDR3aa: ASSPGGAYNSPLH

abundance: few
v_gene: TRBV2
j_gene: TRBJ2-2
CDR3aa: ASSGRAGQKGELF

abundance: once
v_gene: TRBV5-1
j_gene: TRBJ2-2
CDR3aa: ASRSDSNTGELF

abundance: few
v_gene: TRBV30
j_gene: TRBJ1-1
CDR3aa: AWGMNTEAF

abundance: .
v_gene: TRBV5-4
j_gene: TRBJ2-1
CDR3aa: ASNLVRGGADEQF

abundance: .
v_gene: TRBV6-6
j_gene: TRBJ2-3
CDR3aa: ASSYSGTSTDTQY

abundance: once
v_gene: TRBV28
j_gene: TRBJ1-1
CDR3aa: ASSLSTRGRSNTEAF

abundance: .
v_gene: TRBV11-3
j_gene: TRBJ2-7
CDR3aa: ASSVGTGWSYEQY

abundance: .
v_gene: TRBV25-1
j_gene: TRBJ1-1
CDR3aa: ASSGTGAGVEAF

abundance: .
v_gene: TRBV30
j_gene: TRBJ2-3
CDR3aa: AWSASLADTQY

abundance: .
v_gene: TRBV7-2
j_gene: TRBJ2-3
CDR3aa: ASSLLSPGGLLSTDTQY

abundance: .
v_gene: TRBV5-1
j_gene: TRBJ2-1
CDR3aa: ASSINRGGEQF

abundance: .
v_gene: TRBV7-7
j_gene: TRBJ2-5
CDR3aa: ATTDRGEETQY

abundance: .
v_gene: TRBV28
j_gene: TRBJ1-2
CDR3aa: ASEIDNRGRGYT

abundance: .
v_gene: TRBV5-1
j_gene: TRBJ2-5
CDR3aa: ASSPGLADIQETQY

abundance: .
v_gene: TRBV5-8
j_gene: TRBJ2-7
CDR3aa: ASTPGWAGYEQY

abundance: .
v_gene: TRBV29-1
j_gene: TRBJ1-2
CDR3aa: SVEDTGGSGYT

abundance: .
v_gene: TRBV5-4
j_gene: TRBJ2-1
CDR3aa: ASSSGTSGPSSYNEQF

abundance: .
v_gene: TRBV29-1
j_gene: TRBJ2-7
CDR3aa: SVIVRGLGEQY

abundance: .
v_gene: TRBV18
j_gene: TRBJ2-3
CDR3aa: ASSPQPVAGGPTDTQY

abundance: .
v_gene: TRBV28
j_gene: TRBJ2-3
CDR3aa: ASSLSGSMADTQY

abundance: .
v_gene: TRBV28
j_gene: TRBJ1-6
CDR3aa: ASSLRESSYNSPLH

abundance: .
v_gene: TRBV2
j_gene: TRBJ2-1
CDR3aa: ASRGGLAAYNEQF

abundance: .
v_gene: TRBV7-9
j_gene: TRBJ1-3
CDR3aa: ASSSQGIPGNTIY

abundance: .
v_gene: TRBV28
j_gene: TRBJ1-5
CDR3aa: ASSLLSQPQH

abundance: .
v_gene: TRBV5-5
j_gene: TRBJ2-5
CDR3aa: ASSLAVGIETQY

abundance: .
v_gene: TRBV5-1
j_gene: TRBJ1-2
CDR3aa: ASSLAGHLSGYGYT

abundance: .
v_gene: TRBV7-2
j_gene: TRBJ1-5
CDR3aa: ASSLRGVGNQPQH

abundance: .
v_gene: TRBV15
j_gene: TRBJ1-2
CDR3aa: ATSRDPWGEGSYGYT

abundance: .
v_gene: TRBV2
j_gene: TRBJ2-5
CDR3aa: ASRGPYQETQY

abundance: .
v_gene: TRBV5-6
j_gene: TRBJ1-1
CDR3aa: ASSSVTANTEAF

abundance: once
v_gene: TRBV2
j_gene: TRBJ1-1
CDR3aa: ASNVGGAFAF

abundance: .
v_gene: TRBV5-4
j_gene: TRBJ1-4
CDR3aa: ASSFGGVREKLF

abundance: .
v_gene: TRBV10-1
j_gene: TRBJ2-7
CDR3aa: ASSPGTSVYEQY

abundance: .
v_gene: TRBV5-4
j_gene: TRBJ2-7
CDR3aa: ASSLALGTGNYEQY

abundance: .
v_gene: TRBV20-1
j_gene: TRBJ1-4
CDR3aa: SAVQVVKLF

abundance: .
v_gene: TRBV5-1
j_gene: TRBJ2-1
CDR3aa: ASSMLGGRDRGFGEQF

abundance: .
v_gene: TRBV7-8
j_gene: TRBJ2-7
CDR3aa: ASSLSLLYEQY

abundance: .
v_gene: TRBV2
j_gene: TRBJ1-4
CDR3aa: ASRKEDEKLF

abundance: .
v_gene: TRBV2
j_gene: TRBJ1-2
CDR3aa: ASSPQGTGYGYT